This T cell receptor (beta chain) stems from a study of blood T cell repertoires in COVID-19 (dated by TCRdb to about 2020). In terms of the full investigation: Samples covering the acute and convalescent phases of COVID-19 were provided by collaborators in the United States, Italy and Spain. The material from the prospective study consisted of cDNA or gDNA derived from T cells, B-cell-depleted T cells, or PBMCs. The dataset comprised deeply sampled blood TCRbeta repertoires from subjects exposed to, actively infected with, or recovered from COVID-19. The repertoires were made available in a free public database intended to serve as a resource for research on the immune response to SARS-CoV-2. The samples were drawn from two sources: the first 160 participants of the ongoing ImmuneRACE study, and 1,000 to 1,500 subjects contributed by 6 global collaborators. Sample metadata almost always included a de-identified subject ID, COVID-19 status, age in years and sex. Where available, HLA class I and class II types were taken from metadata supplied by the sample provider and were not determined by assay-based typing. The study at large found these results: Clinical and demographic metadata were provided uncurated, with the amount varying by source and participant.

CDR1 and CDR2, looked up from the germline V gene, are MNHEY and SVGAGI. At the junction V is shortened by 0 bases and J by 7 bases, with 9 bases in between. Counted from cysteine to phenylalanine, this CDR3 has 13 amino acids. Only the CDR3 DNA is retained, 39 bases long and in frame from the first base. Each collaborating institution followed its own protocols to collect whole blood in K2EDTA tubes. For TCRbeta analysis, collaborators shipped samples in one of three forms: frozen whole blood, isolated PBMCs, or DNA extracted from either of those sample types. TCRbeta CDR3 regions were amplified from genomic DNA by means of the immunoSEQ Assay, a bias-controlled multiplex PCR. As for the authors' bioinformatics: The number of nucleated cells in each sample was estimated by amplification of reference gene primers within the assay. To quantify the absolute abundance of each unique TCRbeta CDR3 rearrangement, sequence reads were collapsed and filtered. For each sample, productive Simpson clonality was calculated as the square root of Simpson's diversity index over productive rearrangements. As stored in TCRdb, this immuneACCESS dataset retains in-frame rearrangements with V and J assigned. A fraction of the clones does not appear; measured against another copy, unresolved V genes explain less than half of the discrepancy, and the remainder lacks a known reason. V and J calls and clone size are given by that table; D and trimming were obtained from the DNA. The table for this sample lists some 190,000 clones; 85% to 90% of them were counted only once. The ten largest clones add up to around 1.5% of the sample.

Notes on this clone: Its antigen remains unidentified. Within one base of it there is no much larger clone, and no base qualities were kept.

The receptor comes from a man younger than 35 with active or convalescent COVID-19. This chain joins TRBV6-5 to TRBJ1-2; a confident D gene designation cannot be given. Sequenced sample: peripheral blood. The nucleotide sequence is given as TGTGCCAGCAGTTACTCAACAGTAGGTGGCTACACCTTC. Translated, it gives CASSYSTVGGYTF.